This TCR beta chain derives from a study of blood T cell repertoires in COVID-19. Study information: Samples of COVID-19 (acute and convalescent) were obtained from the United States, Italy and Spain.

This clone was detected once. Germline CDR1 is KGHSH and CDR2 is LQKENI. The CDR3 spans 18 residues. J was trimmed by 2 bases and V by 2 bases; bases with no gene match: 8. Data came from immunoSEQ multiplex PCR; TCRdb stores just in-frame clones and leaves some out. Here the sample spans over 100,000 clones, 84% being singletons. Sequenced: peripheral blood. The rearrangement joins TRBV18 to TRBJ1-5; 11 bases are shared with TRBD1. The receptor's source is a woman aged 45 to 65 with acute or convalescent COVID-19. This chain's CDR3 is CASSPTGTGGTGNQPQHF. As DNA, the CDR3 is TGTGCCAGCTCACCAACCGGGACAGGGGGGACGGGCAATCAGCCCCAGCATTTT.